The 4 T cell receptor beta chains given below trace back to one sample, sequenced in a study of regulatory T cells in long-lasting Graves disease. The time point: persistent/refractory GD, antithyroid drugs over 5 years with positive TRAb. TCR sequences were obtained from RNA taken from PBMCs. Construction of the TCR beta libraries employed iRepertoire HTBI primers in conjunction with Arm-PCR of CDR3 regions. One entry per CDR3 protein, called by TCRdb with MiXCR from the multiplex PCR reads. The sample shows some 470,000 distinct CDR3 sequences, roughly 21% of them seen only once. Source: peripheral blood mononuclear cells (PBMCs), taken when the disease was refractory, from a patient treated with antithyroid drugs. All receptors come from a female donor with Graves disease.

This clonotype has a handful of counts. The DNA for the CDR3 is TGTGCCAGCATTCTCGACAGGGGAGATCAGCCCCAGCATTTT. This translates into CASILDRGDQPQHF. The rearrangement uses TRBV6-1 and TRBJ1-5; 8 bases align to TRBD1. The CDR3 spans 14 residues. V lost 7 bases to trimming and J lost 5 bases; unmatched junction nucleotides: 7. Germline V lookup: CDR1 MNHNS, CDR2 SASEGT.

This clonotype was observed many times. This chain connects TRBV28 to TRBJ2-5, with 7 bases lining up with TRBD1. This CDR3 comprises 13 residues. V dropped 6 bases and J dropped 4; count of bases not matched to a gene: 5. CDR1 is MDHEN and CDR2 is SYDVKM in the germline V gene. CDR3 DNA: TGTGCCAGCAGCCGAGGGGGCGTAGAGACCCAGTACTTC. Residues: CASSRGGVETQYF.

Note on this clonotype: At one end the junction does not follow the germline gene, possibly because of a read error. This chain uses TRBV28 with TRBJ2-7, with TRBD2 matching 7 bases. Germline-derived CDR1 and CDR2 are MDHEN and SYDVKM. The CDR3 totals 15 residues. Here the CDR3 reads CASSPLAGEVYKQYF. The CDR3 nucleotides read TGTGCCAGCAGTCCTCTCGCGGGAGAAGTCTACAAGCAGTACTTC.

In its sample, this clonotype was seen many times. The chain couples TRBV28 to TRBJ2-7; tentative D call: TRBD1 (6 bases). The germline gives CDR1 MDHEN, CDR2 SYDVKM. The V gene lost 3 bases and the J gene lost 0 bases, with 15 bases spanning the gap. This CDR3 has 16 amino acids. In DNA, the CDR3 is TGTGCCAGCAGTTTTTTTCAGGGGTTGAGCTCCTACGAGCAGTACTTC. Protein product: CASSFFQGLSSYEQYF.